Presented here are 28 T cell receptor beta chains from one specimen sequenced in a study of molecular identifiers for immune sequencing clone quantification (dated by TCRdb to 2016 to 2019). Receptor amplification or capture employed PCR. Data came from an Illumina HiSeq 4000. TCRdb reprocessed the public reads (quality trimming at Q25 with fastp, clone calling with MiXCR) and kept in-frame beta chains. Duplicate CDR3 protein sequences are folded into a single record with the most common DNA and genes. In this sample the table shows some 320,000 distinct CDR3 sequences, about 20% of which occur a single time. Approximately 0.8% of the sample goes to the ten largest clones. The sample comprised naive CD8+ T cells from blood, with Jurkat cell RNA spiked in. Explained via the paper, the cell subset or site label denotes: FACS-sorted CD8+CD4-CCR7+CD45RA+ naive T cells. These receptors all stem from a human donor in good health. Some libraries in this study had Jurkat cell RNA spiked in.

This clonotype turned up a few times. The V and J genes are TRBV6-2 or TRBV6-3 and TRBJ2-7; D call uncertain. The CDR3 consists of 14 residues. Germline CDR1 MNHEY, CDR2 SVGEGT. V lost 0 bases to trimming and J lost 2 bases, with 8 bases between them. CDR3: CASSYSGMAYEQYF. DNA of the CDR3: TGTGCCAGCAGTTACTCGGGCATGGCCTACGAGCAGTACTTC.

This clonotype was observed at least ten times. The V gene is TRBV6-5, the J gene TRBJ1-5, with TRBD1 identical over 7 bases. The CDR3 has 14 amino acids. V was clipped by 6 bases and J by 7 bases; unmatched bases: 9. Germline CDR1 is MNHEY and CDR2 is SVGAGI. The CDR3 protein is CASRLRQGRQPQHF. The CDR3 coding sequence is TGTGCCAGCAGATTACGACAGGGCCGCCAGCCCCAGCATTTT.

The chain uses TRBV12-3 or TRBV12-4 and TRBJ2-1, with 7 bases fitting TRBD2. CDR3 length: 16 residues. V lost 5 bases to trimming and J lost 1 base; unmatched junction nucleotides: 8. The CDR3 protein is CASSRILATSYNEQFF. DNA for the CDR3: TGTGCCAGCAGTCGCATACTAGCGACGTCCTACAATGAGCAGTTCTTC.

This clonotype was counted at least ten times. The V call is TRBV6-5, the J call TRBJ1-4; D might be TRBD1 (6 bases). Looked up from germline, CDR1 is MNHEY and CDR2 is SVGAGI. The CDR3 runs to 17 residues. Trimming stripped 2 bases from V and 0 bases from J, with 13 bases between. The CDR3 is CASSYGYRDPTNEKLFF. The CDR3 DNA sequence: TGTGCCAGCAGTTACGGATACAGGGACCCAACTAATGAAAAACTGTTTTTT.

For this clonotype: The junction and the germline gene differ at one end; a read error may be behind it. The gene calls are TRBV5-3 and TRBJ2-5, with unresolved D. TRBV5-3 counts as an open reading frame of uncertain function. This CDR3 is built from 14 residues. This chain's CDR3 is CASSYEVSQETQYF. CDR3 nucleotides: TGTGCCAGCAGCTATGAAGTCTCCCAAGAGACCCAGTACTTC.

This clonotype appeared many times. This chain connects TRBV7-8 to TRBJ2-3, with D hard to call. The CDR3 is 13 amino acids. Between the trimmed V and J ends, which lost 5 bases and 2 bases, there was a span of 8 bases. CDR1 is SGHVS and CDR2 is FQNEAQ in the germline V gene. The CDR3 bases are TGTGCCAGCAGCCGCCGTTTCACAGATACGCAGTATTTT. The encoded protein is CASSRRFTDTQYF.

This clonotype was recorded at least ten times. In DNA, the CDR3 is TGTGCCAGCAGTTACTCGGCAGTTGTGGCTTTCTTT. It translates to CASSYSAVVAFF. V and J are TRBV6-2 or TRBV6-3 and TRBJ1-1; D is unclear. This CDR3 comprises 12 residues. The germline V gene encodes CDR1 MNHEY and CDR2 SVGEGT. V gave up 0 bases and J gave up 11 bases, with 10 bases separating them.

The V gene is TRBV11-2, the J gene TRBJ2-7; D is possibly TRBD2 (6 bases). Germline CDR1 SGHAT, CDR2 FQNNGV. Trimming took off 4 bases at V and 2 bases at J, with 15 bases between the two ends. The CDR3 loop spans 15 amino acids. Written as DNA, the CDR3 is TGTGCCAGCAGCTCCCTGGCGGGATGGGCCTACGAGCAGTACTTC. It yields the protein CASSSLAGWAYEQYF.

This clonotype was counted at least ten times. This sequence joins TRBV6-2 or TRBV6-3 and TRBJ1-1; D is undetermined. Germline V CDR1 and CDR2: MNHEY, SVGEGT. Trimming cost V 6 bases and J 0 bases, with 11 bases left between them. This CDR3 comprises 14 residues. CDR3 sequence: CASSYSRMNTEAFF. The CDR3 region has the DNA TGTGCCAGCAGCTACAGCCGAATGAACACTGAAGCTTTCTTT.

This CDR3 reads CASSLFSDEQFF. The CDR3 DNA is TGTGCCAGCAGCTTATTTTCAGACGAGCAGTTCTTC. The genes are TRBV11-2 and TRBJ2-1; D remains ambiguous. V lost 2 bases to trimming and J lost 10 bases, with 9 bases between them. Germline V gives CDR1 SGHAT, CDR2 FQNNGV. The CDR3 is 12 residues long.

Comment on this clonotype: Just one base apart from a much larger clone, this may be a read error. This rearrangement joins TRBV7-9 to TRBJ2-7; the D gene is possibly TRBD1 (6 bases). The length of the CDR3 is 16 residues. In germline, CDR1 is SEHNR, CDR2 FQNEAQ (reference sequence). The CDR3 reads CARSPAWDTEGREQYF. The CDR3 DNA reads as TGTGCCCGCAGCCCTGCTTGGGACACCGAGGGGAGAGAGCAGTACTTC.

The chain joins TRBV29-1 to TRBJ2-7; perhaps TRBD1 as D (5 bases). The ends were cut back, 4 bases at V and 0 bases at J, with 7 bases in the middle. This CDR3 has 12 amino acids. Germline V gives CDR1 SQVTM, CDR2 ANQGSEA. The CDR3 nucleotides are TGCAGCGTTGCACAGGACTCCTACGAGCAGTACTTC. Its protein product is CSVAQDSYEQYF.

The J gene is TRBJ1-1, the V gene TRBV27; tentatively, D is TRBD1 (5 bases). Germline CDR1 and CDR2: MNHEY and SMNVEV (reference sequence). The CDR3 is made up of 14 amino acids. V was cut by 5 bases and J by 3 bases, with 13 bases left in between. In DNA form, the CDR3 reads TGTGCCAGCAGTCCAAGACAGACGGACACTGAAGCTTTCTTT. Amino acids: CASSPRQTDTEAFF.

This clonotype was recorded at least ten times. The V and J genes are TRBV12-3 or TRBV12-4 and TRBJ1-5, with no clear D. There are 15 residues in the CDR3. The germline V and J ends were trimmed by 5 bases and 2 bases, with 13 bases remaining between them. This chain's CDR3 is CASSPGDFGNQPQHF. The CDR3 coding sequence is TGTGCCAGCAGTCCTGGAGATTTCGGCAATCAGCCCCAGCATTTT.

This clonotype was seen only a few times. This rearrangement joins TRBV12-3 or TRBV12-4 to TRBJ2-3; D possibly corresponds to TRBD1 (5 bases). The CDR3 has 14 residues. The germline V and J ends were trimmed by 3 bases and 1 base, with 8 bases remaining between them. CDR3: CASSFSRGTDTQYF. The CDR3 DNA is TGTGCCAGCAGTTTCAGCAGGGGCACAGATACGCAGTATTTT.

Ten or more counts support this clonotype. The chain carries TRBV7-9 and TRBJ1-1, with 9 positions matching TRBD1. The V gene's germline CDR1 is SEHNR and CDR2 FQNEAQ (reference sequence). This CDR3 is 14 amino acids long. V trimming: 6 bases; J trimming: 5 bases; junction bases outside the gene matches: 7. The CDR3 DNA reads as TGTGCCAGCAGATCCGACAGGGGGGAAACTGAAGCTTTCTTT. This codes for CASRSDRGETEAFF.

This clonotype was counted between two and nine times. The chain recombines TRBV2 with TRBJ2-1; D tentatively reads TRBD1 or TRBD2 (5 bases each). The CDR3 totals 11 residues. The germline V gene encodes CDR1 SNHLY and CDR2 FYNNEI. The germline V and J ends were trimmed by 3 bases and 9 bases, with 6 bases remaining between them. The CDR3: CASSDGAEQFF. The CDR3 DNA reads TGTGCCAGCAGTGACGGGGCTGAGCAGTTCTTC. Variable domain in full (rest from reference TRBV2 and TRBJ2-1): EPEVTQTPSHQVTQMGQEVILRCVPISNHLYFYWYRQILGQKVEFLVSFYNNEISEKSEIFDDQFSVERPDGSNFTLKIRSTKLEDSAMYFCASSDGAEQFFGPGTRLTVL.

This chain uses TRBV29-1 with TRBJ1-1; D gene uncertain. This CDR3 comprises 12 residues. Germline assignment: CDR1 SQVTM and CDR2 ANQGSEA. Trimming took off 6 bases at V and 0 bases at J, with 8 bases between the two ends. For the CDR3, the DNA is TGCAGCGTCTTTAAAATGAACACTGAAGCTTTCTTT. It translates to CSVFKMNTEAFF.

In the case of this clonotype: This may be a read error, as it is one base from a much larger clone. The CDR3 nucleotides read TGTGCCAGCAGTTTATACGGGAGTAGGGTGGAGACCCAGTACTTC. Translation: CASSLYGSRVETQYF. The chain is built from TRBV27 and TRBJ2-5, with D possibly being TRBD2 (6 bases). CDR3 length: 15 residues. CDR1 MNHEY and CDR2 SMNVEV come from the germline V gene (reference sequence). V dropped 1 base and J dropped 5 bases, with 14 bases sitting between them.

About this clonotype itself: The conserved phenylalanine or tryptophan normally closing the CDR3 is absent here, so this likely arose from a read error. The chain links TRBV5-1 to TRBJ1-1; TRBD1 might be the D (5 bases). V was pared by 0 bases and J by 4 bases, with 7 bases between. Germline V CDR1 and CDR2: SGHRS, YFSETQ. The CDR3 is 13 amino acids. The CDR3 loop reads CASSLEGSTEAFS. The CDR3, as DNA: TGCGCCAGCAGCTTGGAGGGGTCCACTGAAGCTTTCTCT.

Many counts were recorded for this clonotype. This chain connects TRBV24-1 to TRBJ1-5; D unclear. CDR1 and CDR2 (germline): KGHDR, SFDVKD. V shed 1 base and J shed 5 bases, with 5 bases lying between them. The CDR3 consists of 13 residues. In DNA form, the CDR3 reads TGTGCCACCAGTGATTTAGGCTATCAGCCCCAGCATTTT. Translating gives CATSDLGYQPQHF.

The chain uses TRBV3-1 and TRBJ2-3, with D perhaps TRBD2 (7 bases). There are 18 residues in the CDR3. The germline gives CDR1 LGHDT, CDR2 YNNKEL (reference sequence). The V gene lost 0 bases and the J gene lost 4 bases, with 20 bases spanning the gap. CDR3 DNA sequence: TGTGCCAGCAGCCAAGATGAGTTGAGGGGGGGCCCTGCAGATACGCAGTATTTT. Translated: CASSQDELRGGPADTQYF.

Only a few counts were recorded for this clonotype. The J gene is TRBJ1-4, the V gene TRBV7-6; D possibly corresponds to TRBD1 (5 bases). The V end was cut by 3 bases, the J end by 5 bases, with 10 bases between. The CDR3 is made up of 14 amino acids. Germline V gene lookup returns CDR1 SGHVS and CDR2 FNYEAQ. The CDR3 loop reads CASSFSGPNEKLFF. The DNA for the CDR3 is TGTGCCAGCAGCTTTTCGGGGCCGAATGAAAAACTGTTTTTT.

In regard to this clonotype: A much larger clone differs from this one at a single base, so this may be a read error. The chain employs TRBV25-1 and TRBJ1-5; no reliable D call. This CDR3 comprises 18 residues. CDR1 and CDR2 from the germline V gene are MGHDK and SYGVNS. The CDR3 DNA sequence: TGTGCCGGCAGTGAAGTGACGTTCGCGGGGTTAATTTATCAGCCCCAGCATTTT. Protein sequence: CAGSEVTFAGLIYQPQHF.

This clonotype was observed many times. This sequence joins TRBV20-1 and TRBJ1-3, with D tentatively TRBD1 (5 bases). The CDR3 runs to 14 residues. The ends were cut back, 4 bases at V and 0 bases at J, with 10 bases in the middle. Germline V gene lookup returns CDR1 DFQATT and CDR2 SNEGSKA (reference sequence). In nucleotides, the CDR3 is TGCAGTGCTATTACAGGCCTCTCTGGAAACACCATATATTTT. Protein: CSAITGLSGNTIYF.

The J gene is TRBJ2-7, the V gene TRBV29-1; D perhaps matches TRBD2 (6 bases). CDR1 is SQVTM, CDR2 ANQGSEA, per germline. This CDR3 contains 17 residues. V lost 1 base, J lost 2 bases, and 21 bases lay in between. CDR3 residues: CSVEGPVRDGGAYEQYF. The CDR3 nucleotides read TGCAGCGTTGAAGGGCCCGTCCGGGACGGCGGGGCCTACGAGCAGTACTTC.

This clonotype was seen a single time. It may be a read error: a sequence one base away is much more abundant. Since the CDR3 does not end with the conserved phenylalanine or tryptophan, this likely comes from a read error. The CDR3 DNA reads TGTGCCAGCAGCTTAGATAGTCCTGGCTACACCTAC. Translating gives CASSLDSPGYTY. The rearrangement joins TRBV7-2 to TRBJ1-2; D unresolved. Germline assignment: CDR1 SGHTA and CDR2 FQGNSA. Trimming pared 1 base from V and 7 bases from J, leaving 7 bases between. The CDR3 loop spans 12 amino acids.

A note on this clonotype: This may come from a read error, since a much larger clone is one base off. The chain combines TRBV20-1 with TRBJ1-5; D not resolved. The CDR3 has 15 amino acids. Germline V lookup: CDR1 DFQATT, CDR2 SNEGSKA (reference sequence). CDR3: CSARDGLISNQPQRF. The CDR3 DNA reads as TGCAGTGCTAGAGATGGGCTGATTAGCAATCAGCCCCAGCGTTTT.